Below are 15 T cell receptor beta chains sequenced from a single sample in a study of OX40 agonist ivuxolimab in advanced cancers. Using immunoSEQ multiplex PCR, the repertoire was profiled, and TCRdb retains in-frame clones only, with some absent. The sample shows about 58,000 clones, over 80% of them seen only once. Sequencing used CD4+ or CD8+ T cells sorted from blood, obtained in a trial of the OX40 agonist ivuxolimab. These receptors originate from an adult with an advanced solid tumor such as melanoma, head and neck, liver or kidney cancer.

V usage is TRBV11-1 and J usage is TRBJ2-7; D is perhaps TRBD1 or TRBD2 (5 bases each). The CDR3 extends over 16 amino acids. Trimming took 3 bases from V and 2 from J, leaving 17 bases between them. Germline CDR1 is SGHAT and CDR2 is FQDESV (reference sequence). The CDR3 sequence: CASSFGIGTLPYEQYF. CDR3 DNA sequence: TGTGCCAGCAGCTTCGGGATCGGGACCCTACCCTACGAGCAGTACTTC.

The CDR3 DNA reads TGTGCCAGCAGTTTCCCTCTCTCAGATACGCAGTATTTT. This encodes CASSFPLSDTQYF. The chain has TRBV28 and TRBJ2-3; D is unresolved. Between the trimmed V and J ends, which lost 3 bases and 4 bases, there was a span of 8 bases. Germline values: CDR1 MDHEN, CDR2 SYDVKM. The CDR3 has 13 residues. The full variable domain, its missing parts supplied by reference TRBV28 and TRBJ2-3, is DVKVTQSSRYLVKRTGEKVFLECVQDMDHENMFWYRQDPGLGLRLIYFSYDVKMKEKGDIPEGYSVSREKKERFSLILESASTNQTSMYLCASSFPLSDTQYFGPGTRLTVL.

The chain couples TRBV6-5 to TRBJ2-7, with 8 bases aligning to TRBD2. V lost 7 bases to trimming and J lost 0 bases; unmatched junction nucleotides: 5. The CDR3 runs to 14 residues. Germline CDR1 MNHEY, CDR2 SVGAGI. CDR3 sequence reads: CASTSGLYSYEQYF. CDR3 coding DNA: TGTGCCAGCACTAGCGGGCTGTACTCCTACGAGCAGTACTTC.

The rearrangement uses TRBV19 and TRBJ2-7, with D perhaps matching TRBD2 (6 bases). Germline loops: CDR1 LNHDA, CDR2 SQIVND (reference sequence). With 5 bases removed from V and 1 base from J, the gap between germline ends came to 15 bases. The CDR3 is 15 amino acids. The chain's CDR3 is CASSVAGGGSYEQYF. CDR3 bases: TGTGCCAGTAGTGTGGCTGGGGGAGGTTCCTACGAGCAGTACTTC.

The chain has TRBV28 and TRBJ2-1; TRBD2 matches at 10 bases. The germline gives CDR1 MDHEN, CDR2 SYDVKM. The V and J ends lost 7 bases and 10 bases, in that order; junction bases with no gene match: 25. The CDR3 loop spans 19 amino acids. The CDR3 region has the DNA TGTGCCAGCACCACTGAGACGTTTGGGCGGACTAGCGGAGGAGGGGAGCAGTTCTTC. This translates into CASTTETFGRTSGGGEQFF.

This chain uses TRBV15 with TRBJ2-3, with 7 nucleotides matching TRBD1. J gave up 2 bases and V 4 bases, and 9 bases lay outside the gene matches. Germline assignment: CDR1 LNHNV and CDR2 YYDKDF (reference sequence). The CDR3 length is 16 residues. CDR3 region: CATSTRTGGDTDTQYF. CDR3 DNA: TGTGCCACCAGCACCCGGACAGGTGGGGACACAGATACGCAGTATTTT.

V gene TRBV28 combines with J gene TRBJ2-7, with 8 positions matching TRBD1. The V gene end was trimmed by 6 bases and the J gene end by 5 bases; junction bases not matched to a gene: 12. The V gene's germline CDR1 is MDHEN and CDR2 SYDVKM. The CDR3 sequence is 15 residues long. This CDR3 reads CASRPPGQVFNEQYF. The DNA for the CDR3 is TGTGCCAGCAGGCCCCCGGGACAGGTCTTCAACGAGCAGTACTTC.

The chain couples TRBV7-9 to TRBJ2-7; D remains ambiguous. V lost 5 bases, J lost 7 bases, and 12 bases lay in between. The CDR3 length is 12 residues. The V gene's germline CDR1 is SEHNR and CDR2 FQNEAQ (reference sequence). CDR3 nucleotides: TGTGCCAGCAGCACCAGCTCCTGGGAGCAGTACTTC. Protein product: CASSTSSWEQYF.

V is TRBV19 and J is TRBJ2-2; 8 nucleotides line up with TRBD1. V lost 6 bases to trimming and J lost 4 bases; unmatched junction nucleotides: 7. The CDR3 runs to 15 residues. The germline gives CDR1 LNHDA, CDR2 SQIVND (reference sequence). CDR3 DNA: TGTGCCAGTAGACCCTACAGGGGGGCCACCGGGGAGCTGTTTTTT. Amino acids: CASRPYRGATGELFF.

The gene calls are TRBV7-9 and TRBJ2-2; 12 positions match TRBD1. This CDR3 is 16 amino acids long. Germline values: CDR1 SEHNR, CDR2 FQNEAQ (reference sequence). With V trimmed by 5 bases and J by 4 bases, 5 bases remained unmatched. The DNA of the CDR3 is TGTGCCAGCAGCGACCGGGACAGGGGGCTCACCGGGGAGCTGTTTTTT. As protein: CASSDRDRGLTGELFF.

The chain is built from TRBV4-3 and TRBJ2-7; 9 nucleotides match TRBD1. The trim removed 0 bases at V and 4 bases at J, leaving 7 bases unmatched. CDR3 length: 16 residues. Per germline, CDR1 LGHNA and CDR2 YSLEER. CDR3 residues: CASSQDIGTGTYEQYF. CDR3 DNA: TGCGCCAGCAGCCAAGATATCGGGACAGGGACTTACGAGCAGTACTTC.

The V and J genes are TRBV7-9 and TRBJ2-2; maybe TRBD1 (6 bases). V lost 10 bases to trimming and J lost 6 bases, with 15 bases between them. This CDR3 has 13 residues. Germline V gene sequence: CDR1 SEHNR, CDR2 FQNEAQ (reference sequence). CDR3 loop: CATGAPEAGELFF. The DNA for the CDR3 is TGTGCCACAGGGGCACCGGAGGCCGGGGAGCTGTTTTTT. The full variable domain, rest sourced from reference TRBV7-9 and TRBJ2-2, is DTGVSQNPRHKITKRGQNVTFRCDPISEHNRLYWYRQTLGQGPEFLTYFQNEAQLEKSRLLSDRFSAERPKGSFSTLEIQRTEQGDSAMYLCATGAPEAGELFFGEGSRLTVL.

The rearrangement uses TRBV6-1 and TRBJ2-7; no definite D call. There are 13 residues in the CDR3. Germline V gives CDR1 MNHNS, CDR2 SASEGT. V was trimmed by 7 bases and J by 2 bases, leaving 12 bases between them. CDR3 region: CASTKDVTYEQYF. CDR3 nucleotides: TGTGCCAGCACCAAGGACGTCACCTACGAGCAGTACTTC.

This chain links TRBV5-1 with TRBJ1-2; TRBD1 agrees at 7 bases. Germline CDR1 and CDR2: SGHRS and YFSETQ. The V and J ends lost 0 bases and 6 bases, in that order; junction bases with no gene match: 14. This CDR3 is 17 amino acids long. The CDR3 is CASSLVYEGRGTHGYTF. The CDR3 region has the DNA TGCGCCAGCAGCTTGGTATATGAGGGCAGGGGGACCCATGGCTACACCTTC.

The V gene is TRBV28, the J gene TRBJ1-1; D ambiguous. V lost 5 bases, J lost 1 base, and 11 bases lay in between. The CDR3 has 14 amino acids. Germline V gives CDR1 MDHEN, CDR2 SYDVKM. CDR3: CASSPLDTNTEAFF. CDR3 nucleotides: TGTGCCAGCAGTCCTCTTGACACGAACACTGAAGCTTTCTTT.